These T cell receptor beta chains were read from a single sample in a study of cytomegalovirus exposure and HLA in healthy donors. Generated by immunoSEQ multiplex PCR, the TCRdb table keeps only in-frame clones and is missing some. The repertoire consists of approximately 120,000 clones, with around 81% occurring once and the leading ten covering 2.2%. The sequencing sample was made of PBMCs. These receptors were obtained from a woman aged 25 to 39 in good health and CMV-seronegative. Both conserved end residues are part of each CDR3. Rows may omit the clone size; those that give it use once, few, many or a size class.

TRBV7-2	NA	CASSSRGQGVGELFF
TRBV2	NA	CASSRGTTNEKLFF
TRBV6-4	NA	CASSRQGVNEKLFF
TRBV5-4	NA	CASSLDQGTYEQYF
TRBV27	NA	CASSPQGADFNQPQHF
TRBV28	once	CASSPGVNYGYTF
TRBV6-5	NA	CASSYSPEVTDTQYF
TRBV19	NA	CASRGENQPQHF
TRBV7-9	NA	CASSLVAGTYNEQFF
TRBV5-5	NA	CASSLASRGLGETQYF
TRBV18	NA	CASSRGQAYEQYF
TRBV7-8	NA	CASSLDDGGYGYTF
TRBV19	NA	CASSHGPTEAFF
TRBV30	NA	CAWGKDRRVEQYF
TRBV9	NA	CASSSQGAREQYF